Listed here are 32 T cell receptor beta chains from one sample, sequenced in a study of T cells in Graves' hyperthyroidism and ophthalmopathy. The investigators amplified TCR beta CDR3 regions from RNA transcripts. First-round RT-PCR of the TCR CDR3 relied on the HTBI primer set. MiXCR, run by TCRdb on the multiplex PCR reads, gives a single entry per CDR3 protein. The sample contains under 350,000 distinct CDR3 sequences, roughly 13% of which appear only once. The sample comprised blood. These receptors all come from a woman aged 40 to 50 with Graves' hyperthyroidism.

This clonotype was detected ten times or more. This chain uses TRBV6-1 with TRBJ1-5, with D hard to call. Trimming removed 8 bases from V and 3 bases from J, with 5 bases in between. From germline, CDR1 is MNHNS and CDR2 SASEGT. The CDR3 is 11 residues long. The CDR3 sequence is CASGDNQPQHF. The CDR3 bases are TGTGCCAGCGGGGACAATCAGCCCCAGCATTTT.

This clonotype was counted ten times or more. The V call is TRBV29-1, the J call TRBJ2-7, with D perhaps given as TRBD1 or TRBD2 (6 bases each). The CDR3 contains 11 residues. Germline CDR1 is SQVTM and CDR2 is ANQGSEA. V shed 5 bases and J shed 5 bases, with 10 bases lying between them. The CDR3 loop is CSVLEGDEQYF. The DNA for the CDR3 is TGCAGCGTTTTGGAGGGGGACGAGCAGTACTTC.

This clonotype occurred many times. The gene calls are TRBV28 and TRBJ1-2, with 7 bases aligning to TRBD1. With V trimmed by 5 bases and J by 4 bases, 10 bases remained unmatched. Germline CDR1 reads MDHEN; CDR2 reads SYDVKM. This CDR3 comprises 15 residues. The CDR3 here is CASSTTGPSPYGYTF. CDR3 in DNA: TGTGCCAGCAGTACGACAGGGCCTAGTCCCTATGGCTACACCTTC.

At least ten counts were recorded for this clonotype. The V and J genes are TRBV2 and TRBJ2-1; possible D gene TRBD2, 5 bases. The germline V and J ends were trimmed by 2 bases and 0 bases, with 11 bases remaining between them. This CDR3 is built from 16 residues. CDR1 and CDR2 (germline): SNHLY, FYNNEI. The CDR3 nucleotides are TGTGCCAGCAGTGAAAGTGGAGGCAGCTCCTACAATGAGCAGTTCTTC. Translated, it gives CASSESGGSSYNEQFF.

This clonotype was counted many times. V gene TRBV7-9 combines with J gene TRBJ1-6; a possible D gene is TRBD1 (6 bases). CDR1 and CDR2 (germline): SEHNR, FQNEAQ (reference sequence). The V and J ends lost 1 base and 6 bases respectively, with 10 bases between them. This CDR3 comprises 15 residues. Written as DNA, the CDR3 is TGTGCCAGCAGCTTAGATTCAGGGGCTAATTCACCCCTCCACTTT. This gives the protein CASSLDSGANSPLHF.

In its sample, this clonotype was seen many times. The gene calls are TRBV28 and TRBJ2-7; 9 nucleotides agree with TRBD1. The CDR3 has 20 amino acids. V trimming: 3 bases; J trimming: 5 bases; junction bases outside the gene matches: 23. Per germline, CDR1 MDHEN and CDR2 SYDVKM. CDR3 sequence (DNA): TGTGCCAGCAGTTTCTCCCCTACCTGGGACAGGGCGGAACTAGCGCACGAGCAGTACTTC. Residues: CASSFSPTWDRAELAHEQYF.

In its sample, this clonotype was seen a few times. This chain uses TRBV6-1 with TRBJ2-7; tentatively, D is TRBD1 (6 bases). In germline, CDR1 is MNHNS, CDR2 SASEGT. V lost 5 bases and J 3 bases, leaving 17 bases between the germline ends. The CDR3 extends over 15 amino acids. The CDR3 region has the DNA TGTGCCAGCAGTCAGTTACGAGGACAGATCTACGAGCAGTACTTC. Translating gives CASSQLRGQIYEQYF.

The chain uses TRBV12-3 or TRBV12-4 and TRBJ2-1; D might be TRBD2 (5 bases). The ends were cut back, 8 bases at V and 4 bases at J, with 15 bases in the middle. There are 14 residues in the CDR3. CDR3 DNA sequence: TGTGCCAGCCGGGATTCTTCCACATACAATGAGCAGTTCTTC. Translated: CASRDSSTYNEQFF.

This rearrangement joins TRBV13 to TRBJ2-2; no clear D. Deletions cut 6 bases from V and 0 bases from J, with 11 bases between. The CDR3 has 15 amino acids. From germline, CDR1 is PRHDT and CDR2 FYEKMQ (reference sequence). The CDR3 DNA follows: TGTGCCAGCAGGAACCGGGCAGCGAACACCGGGGAGCTGTTTTTT. It codes for CASRNRAANTGELFF.

On this clonotype: A much larger clone lies one base from this, so it may be a read error. The chain couples TRBV20-1 to TRBJ2-3; 9 bases match TRBD2. V shed 8 bases, J shed 4 bases, and the junction held 1 base outside the gene matches. This CDR3 region has 11 residues. Germline CDR1 reads DFQATT; CDR2 reads SNEGSKA (reference sequence). The CDR3: CSRTSADTQYF. DNA of the CDR3: TGCAGTAGGACTAGCGCAGATACGCAGTATTTT.

This clonotype showed up many times. The chain uses TRBV7-9 and TRBJ1-4, with D unclear. The CDR3 spans 15 residues. Germline CDR1 and CDR2: SEHNR and FQNEAQ (reference sequence). V was shortened by 5 bases and J by 6 bases, with 16 bases between the two germline ends. Here the CDR3 reads CASSLPGGADEKLFF. The CDR3 bases are TGTGCCAGCAGCCTCCCGGGAGGCGCGGATGAAAAACTGTTTTTT.

This clonotype was detected ten times or more. DNA for the CDR3: TGTGCCAGCAGCCTCGCTGCTAGGGGGGGCTACACCTTC. This sequence encodes CASSLAARGGYTF. The rearrangement joins TRBV7-2 to TRBJ1-2; a weak D match, TRBD1 (6 bases). The germline CDR1 and CDR2 sequences are SGHTA and FQGNSA. The V gene lost 5 bases and the J gene lost 8 bases, with 15 bases spanning the gap. The CDR3 sequence is 13 residues long.

This clonotype has at least ten counts. The chain has TRBV24-1 and TRBJ1-2; 8 bases align to TRBD1. The V segment lost 2 bases and the J segment 8 bases; nucleotides outside the gene matches: 3. This CDR3 spans 13 amino acids. The germline CDR1 and CDR2 sequences are KGHDR and SFDVKD. The CDR3 region has the DNA TGTGCCACCAGTGATTCCTACAGGGGGGGCTACACCTTC. Translated, it gives CATSDSYRGGYTF.

This clonotype showed up many times. The gene calls are TRBV3-1 and TRBJ2-7, with D maybe TRBD2 (6 bases). This CDR3 region has 14 residues. Trimming left V 5 bases short and J 3 bases short, with 14 bases between. The V gene's germline CDR1 is LGHDT and CDR2 YNNKEL (reference sequence). CDR3 region: CASSSRLVGYEQYF. The CDR3 coding sequence is TGTGCCAGCAGCTCGCGACTAGTGGGCTACGAGCAGTACTTC.

This clonotype was picked up one time. One junction end does not reproduce the germline sequence, and a read error may be involved. CDR3 in amino acids: CASSIAPLGRAAGYSF. The CDR3 nucleotides are TGTGCCAGCAGCATAGCCCCTCTGGGCAGGGCGGCTGGCTACTCCTTC. The J gene is TRBJ1-2, the V gene TRBV11-3; tentative D call: TRBD1 (5 bases). Germline lookup yields CDR1 SGHNT and CDR2 YENEEA. The CDR3 is 16 amino acids.

CDR3 amino acids: CSAGGASGLEQFF. The CDR3 DNA is TGCAGTGCTGGGGGGGCTAGTGGGCTAGAGCAGTTCTTC. The rearrangement links TRBV20-1 to TRBJ2-1; a weak D match, TRBD2 (7 bases). From germline, CDR1 is DFQATT and CDR2 SNEGSKA (reference sequence). V was clipped by 5 bases and J by 10 bases, with 18 bases between them. The CDR3 totals 13 residues.

The V and J genes are TRBV9 and TRBJ2-2; D is undetermined. Germline V gene sequence: CDR1 SGDLS, CDR2 YYNGEE. The CDR3 covers 13 residues. V lost 4 bases to trimming and J lost 5 bases, with 9 bases between them. The CDR3 sequence is CASSPLRTGELFF. The CDR3 DNA follows: TGTGCCAGCAGCCCCTTGAGGACCGGGGAGCTGTTTTTT.

At least ten counts were recorded for this clonotype. The CDR3 bases are TGTGCCAGCAGCTTGGGGGGTACCCAGCCCCAGCATTTT. Translation: CASSLGGTQPQHF. The gene calls are TRBV7-6 and TRBJ1-5; the D gene is possibly TRBD1 (5 bases). In germline, CDR1 is SGHVS, CDR2 FNYEAQ. The CDR3 sequence is 13 residues long. Trimming removed 3 bases at V and 7 bases at J, with 10 bases between.

The rearrangement uses TRBV28 and TRBJ1-2; no clear D. The CDR3 contains 12 residues. V was trimmed by 10 bases and J by 3 bases, leaving 12 bases between them. Germline lookup yields CDR1 MDHEN and CDR2 SYDVKM. The CDR3 sequence is CATEQPHYGYTF. CDR3 coding DNA: TGTGCCACCGAACAGCCTCACTATGGCTACACCTTC.

This clonotype was picked up many times. The chain combines TRBV15 with TRBJ2-5, with D possibly being TRBD1 (6 bases). The V gene's germline CDR1 is LNHNV and CDR2 YYDKDF (reference sequence). The CDR3 totals 15 residues. The ends were cut back, 0 bases at V and 5 bases at J, with 13 bases in the middle. The CDR3 DNA is TGTGCCACCAGCAGAGACAGGGGCCCGGGGGAGACCCAGTACTTC. It specifies CATSRDRGPGETQYF.

There are a few counts of this clonotype. The chain employs TRBV12-3 or TRBV12-4 and TRBJ2-7; no reliable D call. The CDR3 is 12 amino acids. Trimming removed 6 bases at V and 2 bases at J, with 8 bases between. The CDR3 nucleotides are TGTGCCAGCAGCCCCCTCCCCTACGAGCAGTACTTC. As protein: CASSPLPYEQYF.

This clonotype has more than one count but fewer than ten. The chain uses TRBV5-5 and TRBJ2-1; D ambiguous. The CDR3 loop spans 16 amino acids. The germline V gene has CDR1 SGHKS and CDR2 YYEKEE (reference sequence). Deletions cut 4 bases from V and 0 bases from J, with 14 bases between. The CDR3 DNA follows: TGTGCCAGCAGCGTTCCGGGTCTGAGCTCCTACAATGAGCAGTTCTTC. This encodes CASSVPGLSSYNEQFF.

The chain employs TRBV24-1 and TRBJ2-3; 13 nucleotides line up with TRBD2. V shed 1 base, J shed 2 bases, and the junction held 20 bases outside the gene matches. The germline CDR1 and CDR2 sequences are KGHDR and SFDVKD. The CDR3 is 23 amino acids. For the CDR3, the DNA is TGTGCCACCAGTGATTTCTCGGGACTCTTATTGATGGGACTAGCGGGGCACACAGATACGCAGTATTTT. The encoded protein is CATSDFSGLLLMGLAGHTDTQYF.

This clonotype was counted at least ten times. V usage is TRBV12-3 or TRBV12-4 and J usage is TRBJ2-7; the match to TRBD1 covers 7 bases. This CDR3 spans 16 amino acids. Trimming took 5 bases from V and 4 from J; bases not matched to a gene: 14. The chain's CDR3 is CASSPTPGGPRYEQYF. CDR3 nucleotide sequence: TGTGCCAGCAGTCCCACGCCAGGGGGTCCGCGGTACGAGCAGTACTTC.

This clonotype has at least ten counts. The V call is TRBV29-1, the J call TRBJ1-5, with D tentatively TRBD1 (5 bases). Trimming pared 4 bases from V and 4 bases from J, leaving 14 bases between. Germline V gene lookup returns CDR1 SQVTM and CDR2 ANQGSEA. CDR3 length equals 14 residues. CDR3 amino acids: CSVGSGTANQPQHF. CDR3 bases: TGCAGCGTTGGTTCCGGGACCGCAAATCAGCCCCAGCATTTT.

V usage is TRBV4-2 and J usage is TRBJ2-4; D might be TRBD2 (5 bases). This CDR3 region has 17 residues. CDR1 is LGHNA, CDR2 YNFKEQ, per germline. V lost 0 bases, J lost 0 bases, and 12 bases lay in between. The CDR3 loop is CASSQEGLGLAKNIQYF. DNA of the CDR3: TGTGCCAGCAGCCAAGAGGGGTTAGGACTAGCCAAAAACATTCAGTACTTC.

This clonotype was seen repeatedly, ten times or more. The genes are TRBV7-9 and TRBJ2-6; tentatively, D is TRBD1 (6 bases). The CDR3 extends over 15 amino acids. Germline V gene sequence: CDR1 SEHNR, CDR2 FQNEAQ (reference sequence). Trimming took off 4 bases at V and 3 bases at J, with 10 bases between the two ends. CDR3 amino acids: CASSSTGLGANVLTF. The CDR3 nucleotides read TGTGCCAGCAGCTCAACAGGGCTTGGGGCCAACGTCCTGACTTTC.

This clonotype was seen ten or more times. The chain uses TRBV18 and TRBJ1-5; no reliable D call. The CDR3 has 14 amino acids. Between the trimmed V and J ends, which lost 3 bases and 7 bases, there was a span of 13 bases. Germline V lookup: CDR1 KGHSH, CDR2 LQKENI. CDR3 sequence (DNA): TGTGCCAGCTCACCCTGGGATGAAGGGCAGCCCCAGCATTTT. This encodes CASSPWDEGQPQHF. Full variable domain (missing parts from reference TRBV18 and TRBJ1-5): NAGVMQNPRHLVRRRGQEARLRCSPMKGHSHVYWYRQLPEEGLKFMVYLQKENIIDESGMPKERFSAEFPKEGPSILRIQQVVRGDSAAYFCASSPWDEGQPQHFGDGTRLSIL.

In this sample, this clonotype turned up many times. The rearrangement links TRBV2 to TRBJ1-5; TRBD1 is a possible D gene (6 bases). The CDR3 is 15 residues long. CDR1 and CDR2 (germline): SNHLY, FYNNEI. V dropped 4 bases and J dropped 0 bases, with 10 bases sitting between them. In DNA, the CDR3 is TGTGCCAGCAGTGCCTGGACAGATAGCAATCAGCCCCAGCATTTT. This encodes CASSAWTDSNQPQHF.

This clonotype was seen at least ten times. The genes are TRBV27 and TRBJ1-1, with D tentatively TRBD1 (6 bases). CDR3 length equals 15 residues. Germline CDR1 is MNHEY and CDR2 is SMNVEV (reference sequence). Trimming cost V 8 bases and J 4 bases, with 20 bases left between them. CDR3 coding DNA: TGTGCCAGCCCCTCGGTGGGGGCTGGGGGCACTGAAGCTTTCTTT. Translating it yields CASPSVGAGGTEAFF.

This clonotype was observed at least ten times. V is TRBV15 and J is TRBJ2-3; no reliable D call. This CDR3 contains 15 residues. Deletions cut 1 base from V and 3 bases from J, with 11 bases between. Per the germline V gene, CDR1 is LNHNV and CDR2 is YYDKDF (reference sequence). For the CDR3, the DNA is TGTGCCACCAGCAGAGGCACAGTAACTACAGATACGCAGTATTTT. It specifies CATSRGTVTTDTQYF. The whole variable domain, remainder taken from reference TRBV15 and TRBJ2-3, is DAMVIQNPRYQVTQFGKPVTLSCSQTLNHNVMYWYQQKSSQAPKLLFHYYDKDFNNEADTPDNFQSRRPNTSFCFLDIRSPGLGDTAMYLCATSRGTVTTDTQYFGPGTRLTVL.

The chain is built from TRBV20-1 and TRBJ2-6; 11 bases agree with TRBD1. The CDR3 spans 16 residues. Trimming cost V 1 base and J 2 bases; bases outside gene matches: 1. Germline CDR1 reads DFQATT; CDR2 reads SNEGSKA (reference sequence). CDR3 nucleotide sequence: TGCAGTGCTAGAGGGGACAGGGGGGCTGGGGCCAACGTCCTGACTTTC. It codes for CSARGDRGAGANVLTF.